This TCR beta chain is drawn from a study of CD8+ T cells in alopecia areata. Study information: The study gave tofacitinib for 6 to 18 months, then 6 months off drug.

Concerning this clone itself: The antigen remains undetermined.

Treatment of the sample: oral pan-JAK inhibitor, 5-10 mg twice daily. Alopecia areata patients gave lesional scalp punch biopsies and peripheral blood samples. Sequencing relied on a cDNA template that was reverse transcribed from extracted RNA. The assay was immunoSEQ multiplex PCR, and TCRdb's table has in-frame clones only and misses some. The sample carries more than 90,000 clones, almost 60% recorded once. Whole-study results and caveats: Patients shared TCRs less clearly than mice did, possibly for HLA-related reasons. On tofacitinib, scalp and blood still held many of the expanded lesional clones.

Looked up from germline, CDR1 is PRHDT and CDR2 is FYEKMQ (reference sequence). V was pared by 4 bases and J by 7 bases, with 11 bases between. The CDR3 has 12 amino acids. The TCR sequence derives from a human donor with alopecia areata. This sample comprised CD8+ T cells sorted from blood, obtained at approximately week 56, from a patient treated with tofacitinib. The chain carries TRBV13 and TRBJ2-7, with D unresolved. The DNA of the CDR3 is TGTGCCAGCAGCTCGGGTAGTTGGGAGCAGTACTTC. Translating it yields CASSSGSWEQYF.